This T cell receptor (beta chain) was recovered during a study of T cell responses to AZD1222 COVID-19 vaccine. The CDR3 contains 14 residues. From germline, CDR1 is SQVTM and CDR2 ANQGSEA. J lost 5 bases, V lost 4 bases, and 8 bases had no gene match. General observations from the study: Spike-specific TCR breadth and depth went up after people got two AZD1222 doses. Across spike, vaccine-associated CD4 TCRs were found, dominant at 160-218 and 743-854.

Pooling was applied to second doses at about 4 or about 12 weeks. Remarks on this clone: Antigen: not known.

Method: immunoSEQ multiplex PCR; TCRdb's copy keeps in-frame clones and lacks some. Here the sample spans approximately 150,000 clones, about 92% being singletons. This chain links TRBV29-1 with TRBJ2-1; 7 nucleotides align to TRBD2. The sequence was obtained from an adult who received the AZD1222 COVID-19 vaccine. The material was peripheral blood, obtained 28 days after the second AZD1222 dose. Here the CDR3 DNA reads TGCAGCGTTGGAGAGGGACTATTCGACAATGAGCAGTTCTTC. This sequence encodes CSVGEGLFDNEQFF.